This passage covers 30 T cell receptor beta chains from one sample sequenced in a study of CD4 and CD8 cells across lung adenocarcinoma regions (dated by TCRdb to 2017 to 2018). The library was built by means of PCR. The data were produced on a HiSeq X Ten. The raw public reads went through TCRdb reprocessing: fastp at Q25, MiXCR clone calling, in-frame beta chains kept. Records with the same CDR3 protein are collapsed into one entry carrying the most frequent genes and DNA. The sample table contains approximately 17,000 distinct CDR3 sequences; only one count was recorded for roughly 46% of them. Clones ranked in the top ten supply approximately 19% of the sample. The sequenced material came from CD4+ T cells from the margin of a lung tumor. The cell subset or site label, read with the paper, signifies: tumor margin region. The source of these receptors is a male donor with lung adenocarcinoma. The CD4 and CD8 labels of this study may be unreliable.

This clonotype showed up just a few times. The gene calls are TRBV4-1 and TRBJ2-3, with D unclear. The length of the CDR3 is 16 residues. Looked up from germline, CDR1 is MGHRA and CDR2 is YSYEKL. Trimming removed 0 bases from V and 0 bases from J, with 10 bases in between. In DNA, the CDR3 is TGCGCCAGCAGCCAAGATTCTATGTATAGCACAGATACGCAGTATTTT. Translating it yields CASSQDSMYSTDTQYF.

This clonotype appeared a few times. The rearrangement uses TRBV11-3 and TRBJ2-1, with no clear D. Germline CDR1 and CDR2: SGHNT and YENEEA. CDR3 length equals 13 residues. V dropped 1 base and J dropped 8 bases, with 9 bases sitting between them. Here the CDR3 reads CASSLGSGHEQFF. CDR3 nucleotides: TGTGCCAGCAGCTTAGGTTCAGGACATGAGCAGTTCTTC.

There are a few counts of this clonotype. V gene TRBV30 combines with J gene TRBJ1-2, with 9 bases matching TRBD1. V dropped 3 bases and J dropped 1; count of bases not matched to a gene: 15. The CDR3 length is 18 residues. Germline V gene sequence: CDR1 GTSNPN, CDR2 SVGIG (reference sequence). In DNA, the CDR3 is TGTGCCTGGAGCGACAAAGGGACAGGGAAGAATCGTAACTATGGCTACACCTTC. Translation gives CAWSDKGTGKNRNYGYTF.

The table lists this clonotype with many counts. The chain couples TRBV9 to TRBJ1-1; TRBD1 might be the D (5 bases). This CDR3 region has 13 residues. Per the germline V gene, CDR1 is SGDLS and CDR2 is YYNGEE. V lost 4 bases and J 4 bases, leaving 11 bases between the germline ends. The CDR3 reads CASSFQGATEAFF. The CDR3, as DNA: TGTGCCAGCAGCTTCCAGGGTGCCACTGAAGCTTTCTTT.

This clonotype has at least ten counts. This chain uses TRBV6-2 or TRBV6-3 with TRBJ2-5; TRBD2 agrees at 10 bases. The better agreement between TRBJ2-7 and the DNA end casts doubt on the J call. This CDR3 contains 13 residues. Looked up from germline, CDR1 is MNHEY and CDR2 is SVGEGT. CDR3 sequence reads: CAGGGLAAYEQYF. In DNA, the CDR3 is TGTGCCGGAGGCGGACTAGCGGCCTACGAGCAGTACTTC.

This clonotype is labeled medium-sized. V is TRBV6-1 and J is TRBJ1-2; D is perhaps TRBD1 (6 bases). From germline, CDR1 is MNHNS and CDR2 SASEGT. The CDR3 contains 15 residues. V dropped 0 bases and J dropped 8 bases, with 16 bases sitting between them. The CDR3: CASSEAGGGGGGYTF. The CDR3 DNA follows: TGTGCCAGCAGTGAAGCGGGGGGGGGAGGGGGGGGCTACACCTTC.

This clonotype was seen repeatedly, ten times or more. This chain joins TRBV24-1 and TRBJ2-1; the match to TRBD2 covers 10 bases. CDR1 is KGHDR and CDR2 is SFDVKD in the germline V gene. Trimming at V came to 5 bases and at J to 8 bases, leaving 5 bases not matched to a gene. The CDR3 loop spans 14 amino acids. CDR3 amino acids: CATSVASGSDEQFF. CDR3 nucleotide sequence: TGTGCCACCAGTGTGGCTAGCGGGAGTGATGAGCAGTTCTTC.

At least ten counts were recorded for this clonotype. The V gene is TRBV6-1, the J gene TRBJ2-5; perhaps TRBD2 as D (5 bases). Near its end, the DNA agrees better with TRBJ2-7, so the J call may be wrong. CDR1 is MNHNS and CDR2 is SASEGT in the germline V gene. This CDR3 has 14 residues. CDR3 amino acids: CASSKRRELREQYF. The CDR3 DNA reads TGTGCCAGCAGTAAGCGAAGGGAGCTGCGCGAGCAGTACTTC.

The chain uses TRBV25-1 and TRBJ2-3; D may match TRBD1 or TRBD2 (6 bases each). The J call may be incorrect, as the DNA end agrees better with TRBJ2-7. The CDR3 spans 17 residues. CDR1 MGHDK and CDR2 SYGVNS come from the germline V gene. The CDR3 region has the DNA TGTGCCAGCTCGGTGGGGTTCGTTCGGGGGCCCAAAGATACGCAGTACTTC. Protein sequence: CASSVGFVRGPKDTQYF.

Concerning this clonotype: A read error may account for a junction end that differs from germline. V usage is TRBV6-1 and J usage is TRBJ2-5; 8 bases are a match to TRBD2. The CDR3 is 15 residues long. The V gene's germline CDR1 is MNHNS and CDR2 SASEGT. The CDR3 protein is CARGLGGGHKDTQYF. CDR3 nucleotides: TGTGCCAGGGGACTCGGGGGGGGCCACAAAGATACGCAGTATTTC.

Turning to this clonotype: An end of the junction differs from the germline gene, which may be a read error. The chain has TRBV27 and TRBJ2-3; 7 bases match TRBD1. This CDR3 is built from 17 residues. The germline V gene encodes CDR1 MNHEY and CDR2 SMNVEV (reference sequence). CDR3 sequence reads: CASSAGRGGCGTDTQYF. The CDR3 DNA sequence: TGTGCCAGCAGTGCGGGCCGAGGGGGCTGTGGGACAGATACGCAGTATTTC.

Sample share makes this clonotype large. V usage is TRBV6-1 and J usage is TRBJ2-5; D gene unclear. Germline CDR1 and CDR2: MNHNS and SASEGT. With 6 bases removed from V and 4 bases from J, the gap between germline ends came to 9 bases. The CDR3 runs to 12 residues. The CDR3 bases are TGTGCCAGCAGGCCCGTCGGAGAGACCCAGTACTTC. Encoded protein: CASRPVGETQYF.

This clonotype showed up just once. The chain uses TRBV27 and TRBJ2-5; D may correspond to TRBD1 or TRBD2 (5 bases each). The germline V gene encodes CDR1 MNHEY and CDR2 SMNVEV (reference sequence). There are 13 residues in the CDR3. Trimming pared 5 bases from V and 7 bases from J, leaving 14 bases between. CDR3 sequence reads: CASSLGTGMTQYF. The CDR3 DNA is TGTGCCAGCAGTCTCGGGACGGGTATGACCCAGTACTTC.

In this sample, this clonotype turned up many times. J is TRBJ1-2 and V is TRBV15, with D possibly matching TRBD1 (6 bases). The germline gives CDR1 LNHNV, CDR2 YYDKDF (reference sequence). The V gene lost 5 bases and the J gene lost 3 bases, with 13 bases spanning the gap. The CDR3 totals 14 residues. For the CDR3, the DNA is TGTGCCACCAGCCCCGCGGGGGCCGACTATGGCTACACCTTC. Translated, it gives CATSPAGADYGYTF.

As concerns this clonotype: One end of the junction fails to match germline, which may point to a read error. The chain links TRBV25-1 to TRBJ2-2, with D possibly TRBD2 on 5 matching bases. Germline assignment: CDR1 MGHDK and CDR2 SYGVNS. The CDR3 loop spans 13 amino acids. CDR3 DNA: TGTGCCAGCAGTTTCGGGGTCAACAATGAGCTGTTTTTC. Protein sequence: CASSFGVNNELFF. The variable domain in full, with the rest retrieved from reference TRBV25-1 and TRBJ2-2, is EADIYQTPRYLVIGTGKKITLECSQTMGHDKMYWYQQDPGMELHLIHYSYGVNSTEKGDLSSESTVSRIRTEHFPLTLESARPSHTSQYLCASSFGVNNELFFGEGSRLTVL.

The chain recombines TRBV6-1 with TRBJ1-4; 8 bases align to TRBD1. Germline loops: CDR1 MNHNS, CDR2 SASEGT. V lost 4 bases and J lost 1; bases outside the gene matches: 8. The CDR3 covers 17 residues. CDR3 in amino acids: CASSARPGQETNEKLFF. The DNA for the CDR3 is TGTGCCAGCAGTGCCCGCCCGGGACAGGAAACTAATGAAAAACTGTTTTTT.

This clonotype was counted ten times or more. The chain links TRBV28 to TRBJ2-4; unclear D gene. Germline assignment: CDR1 MDHEN and CDR2 SYDVKM. Trimming took 4 bases from V and 0 from J, leaving 13 bases between them. This CDR3 has 16 residues. The CDR3 coding sequence is TGTGCCAGCAGTTACCCCCTTCGGGCAGCCAAAAACATTCAGTACTTC. Its translation is CASSYPLRAAKNIQYF.

This clonotype was detected ten times or more. The gene calls are TRBV6-5 and TRBJ2-3; possible D gene TRBD2, 6 bases. V was pared by 4 bases and J by 3 bases, with 14 bases between. Germline V gene lookup returns CDR1 MNHEY and CDR2 SVGAGI. CDR3 size: 15 residues. CDR3 region: CASSSPSSGTDTQYF. CDR3 bases: TGTGCCAGCAGTTCTCCCTCAAGCGGGACAGATACGCAGTATTTT.

The rearrangement uses TRBV10-2 and TRBJ2-3; TRBD1 matches at 7 bases. The J call is in doubt because the DNA end fits TRBJ2-7 better. From germline, CDR1 is WSHSY and CDR2 SAAADI. CDR3 size: 14 residues. The CDR3 sequence is CAGSGVGGKDTQYF. The DNA for the CDR3 is TGCGCGGGCAGTGGGGTAGGGGGCAAAGATACGCAGTACTTC.

V is TRBV28 and J is TRBJ2-7; 9 bases are shared with TRBD1. Germline-derived CDR1 and CDR2 are MDHEN and SYDVKM. The trim removed 3 bases at V and 4 bases at J, leaving 7 bases unmatched. The CDR3 has 15 residues. The CDR3 DNA reads as TGTGCCAGCAGTTTTTCCGGGACAGGGTCTTACGAGCAGTACTTC. It translates to CASSFSGTGSYEQYF.

The rearrangement joins TRBV6-4 to TRBJ1-6; D is perhaps TRBD1 (5 bases). The CDR3 contains 17 residues. V was shortened by 4 bases and J by 7 bases, with 20 bases between the two germline ends. Germline loops: CDR1 MRHNA, CDR2 SNTAGT. For the CDR3, the DNA is TGTGCCAGCAGTGGCAATCCTAACAGGCGTCCAAATTCACCCCTCCACTTT. Translating it yields CASSGNPNRRPNSPLHF.

A few counts support this clonotype. The chain couples TRBV10-2 to TRBJ2-5, with 7 nucleotides matching TRBD2. This CDR3 has 15 amino acids. The ends lost 5 bases at V and 3 bases at J; junction bases unmatched: 9. From germline, CDR1 is WSHSY and CDR2 SAAADI. Written as DNA, the CDR3 is TGCGCCAGCAGTCCGGGACCTGGGAGGGAAGAGACCCAGTACTTC. Residues: CASSPGPGREETQYF.

The chain recombines TRBV10-2 with TRBJ2-5; D perhaps matches TRBD2 (6 bases). This CDR3 is 14 amino acids long. In germline, CDR1 is WSHSY, CDR2 SAAADI. The chain's CDR3 is CASRGVRDQETQYF. The CDR3 DNA sequence: TGCGCGAGCCGCGGGGTCCGTGACCAAGAGACCCAGTACTTC.

This clonotype was seen repeatedly, ten times or more. The gene calls are TRBV6-1 and TRBJ1-3; a possible D gene is TRBD1 (5 bases). This CDR3 has 16 amino acids. V lost 5 bases to trimming and J lost 0 bases, with 14 bases between them. Germline values: CDR1 MNHNS, CDR2 SASEGT. CDR3 amino acids: CASSLRQFGSGNTIYF. The CDR3 DNA sequence: TGTGCCAGCAGTCTAAGACAGTTCGGCTCTGGAAACACCATATATTTT.

Remarks on this clonotype: A much more abundant neighbour one base away suggests this may be a read error. The chain couples TRBV27 to TRBJ2-1; TRBD1 matches 7 bases. Germline V lookup: CDR1 MNHEY, CDR2 SMNVEV (reference sequence). The V segment lost 10 bases and the J segment 10 bases; nucleotides outside the gene matches: 16. The CDR3 runs 14 residues. CDR3 bases: TGTGCCACCCGCCCCACAGGGGCGCTTAACGAGCAGTTCTTC. Amino acid sequence: CATRPTGALNEQFF.

V gene TRBV3-1 combines with J gene TRBJ2-5; 9 nucleotides line up with TRBD1. The J call may be wrong; the DNA end is better matched by TRBJ2-7. The germline gives CDR1 LGHDT, CDR2 YNNKEL (reference sequence). The CDR3 extends over 13 amino acids. In nucleotides, the CDR3 is TGTGCCAGCAGCCAAGGACAGGGGGGCGAGCAGTACTTC. Its protein is CASSQGQGGEQYF.

This chain links TRBV10-2 with TRBJ2-3, with TRBD2 identical over 10 bases. The tail of the sequence fits TRBJ2-7 better, so the J call may be wrong. The CDR3 is 14 amino acids. CDR1 and CDR2 (germline): WSHSY, SAAADI. The CDR3 nucleotides are TGCGCGGGCAGCGGGGGGGCAGAGGCAGATACGCAGTACTTC. Translating gives CAGSGGAEADTQYF.

This clonotype was seen at least ten times. This chain uses TRBV20-1 with TRBJ2-3, with unresolved D. Trimming took 0 bases from V and 1 from J, leaving 5 bases between them. CDR1 and CDR2 from the germline V gene are DFQATT and SNEGSKA (reference sequence). CDR3 size: 13 residues. Written as DNA, the CDR3 is TGCAGTGCTAGAGATCAAGGCACAGATACGCAGTATTTT. Protein sequence: CSARDQGTDTQYF.

The V gene is TRBV6-1, the J gene TRBJ1-1, with no clear D. The CDR3 consists of 15 residues. V was pared by 8 bases and J by 4 bases, with 20 bases between. Germline V gene data show CDR1 as MNHNS and CDR2 as SASEGT. CDR3 residues: CASRTRKEGGTEAFF. The CDR3 DNA follows: TGTGCCAGCCGCACCAGAAAGGAGGGTGGCACTGAAGCTTTCTTT.

This clonotype was counted only a few times. V gene TRBV11-2 combines with J gene TRBJ2-1; D is unclear. The CDR3 covers 15 residues. The germline V gene encodes CDR1 SGHAT and CDR2 FQNNGV. The ends were cut back, 1 base at V and 8 bases at J, with 15 bases in the middle. DNA for the CDR3: TGTGCCAGCAGCTTAGCACCAGAGGCGGTCTATGAGCAGTTCTTC. This encodes CASSLAPEAVYEQFF.